This TCR beta chain comes out of a study of T cell clones after liver transplantation. On the study more broadly: Draws occurred before transplant, before withdrawal, and after complete or failed withdrawal.

TCRdb's table, derived via immunoSEQ multiplex PCR, lists solely in-frame clones and lacks some. The sample has 35,000 to 45,000 clones, 70% to 90% seen once. Germline lookup yields CDR1 LNHDA and CDR2 SQIVND (reference sequence). The CDR3 has 13 amino acids. V lost 1 base to trimming and J lost 5 bases, with 8 bases between them. This TCR was recovered from a human patient who received a liver transplant. Part of the T cells may come from the graft donor. J is TRBJ1-1 and V is TRBV19; the D is unclear. The sequenced sample was CD4+ T cells from blood, obtained 24 months after liver transplant. CDR3: CASSIVTETEAFF. The CDR3 bases are TGTGCCAGTAGTATAGTGACCGAAACTGAAGCTTTCTTT.